This record covers a single T cell receptor (beta chain). In the authors' methods: Researchers report that nucleated cell counts were estimated from reference gene primer amplification. TCRdb keeps only in-frame clones here, not all; method: immunoSEQ multiplex PCR. From that table come the V and J calls and clone size; the DNA was used to work out D and trimming. The sample holds approximately 240,000 clones, 86% seen once. This CDR3 spans 15 amino acids. CDR1 is GTSNPN and CDR2 is SVGIG in the germline V gene (reference sequence). The V end was cut by 4 bases, the J end by 4 bases, with 17 bases between. The data were obtained in a study of blood T cell repertoires in COVID-19. Study summary: Donors in the United States, Italy and Spain gave samples during acute or convalescent COVID-19.

The chain is built from TRBV30 and TRBJ1-3; D uncertain. The sequence derives from a woman aged 25-40 years who had recovered from COVID-19. Sample: peripheral blood. The CDR3 reads CAWTRGLGRGNTIYF. The CDR3 bases are TGTGCCTGGACCCGAGGACTGGGCAGGGGAAACACCATATATTTT.